Below are 25 T cell receptor beta chains sequenced from a single sample in a study of cytomegalovirus exposure and HLA in healthy donors. With 60 Vbeta and 13 Jbeta primers, the PCR was carried out. Sequencing used immunoSEQ multiplex PCR; TCRdb keeps in-frame clones, though not all of them. The table shows 120,000 to 150,000 clones, with roughly 90% occurring only once. Sequencing was performed on PBMCs. These receptors were obtained from a woman between 40 and 55 years old in good health and CMV-seronegative.

V is TRBV5-1 and J is TRBJ2-1; D gene unclear. Looked up from germline, CDR1 is SGHRS and CDR2 is YFSETQ. Trimming stripped 0 bases from V and 3 bases from J, with 13 bases between. The CDR3 spans 16 residues. The CDR3 bases are TGCGCCAGCAGCTTGGAACCACCGGTCCTCTACAATGAGCAGTTCTTC. Its protein product is CASSLEPPVLYNEQFF.

J is TRBJ1-1 and V is TRBV6-6, with 8 bases matching TRBD1. Germline V gene sequence: CDR1 MNHNY, CDR2 SVGAGI (reference sequence). There are 11 residues in the CDR3. V gave up 6 bases and J gave up 6 bases; unmatched junction bases: 0. CDR3 loop: CASSRGPEAFF. The CDR3 DNA reads TGTGCCAGCAGCAGGGGGCCTGAAGCTTTCTTT.

The V call is TRBV29-1, the J call TRBJ1-1; 8 bases align to TRBD1. V was pared by 7 bases and J by 0 bases, with 1 base of the junction left unmatched. The length of the CDR3 is 12 residues. The V gene's germline CDR1 is SQVTM and CDR2 ANQGSEA. CDR3 DNA: TGCAGCGGGGACAGGATGAACACTGAAGCTTTCTTT. Translated: CSGDRMNTEAFF.

In its sample, this clone was seen a few times. This rearrangement joins TRBV7-3 to TRBJ2-3; TRBD2 agrees at 7 bases. Germline assignment: CDR1 SGHTA and CDR2 FQGTGA. This CDR3 has 18 residues. J lost 4 bases, V lost 2 bases, and 15 bases had no gene match. The CDR3 nucleotides read TGTGCCAGCAGCTTAGGAGCGGGAATCACGTCGAGCGCAGATACGCAGTATTTT. Translated, it gives CASSLGAGITSSADTQYF. Full variable domain (remainder filled in from reference TRBV7-3 and TRBJ2-3): GAGVSQTPSNKVTEKGKYVELRCDPISGHTALYWYRQSLGQGPEFLIYFQGTGAADDSGLPNDRFFAVRPEGSVSTLKIQRTERGDSAVYLCASSLGAGITSSADTQYFGPGTRLTVL.

This rearrangement joins TRBV4-2 to TRBJ2-7; TRBD2 aligns across 10 bases. V was pared by 1 base and J by 6 bases, with 3 bases of the junction left unmatched. The germline CDR1 and CDR2 sequences are LGHNA and YNFKEQ. This CDR3 spans 14 amino acids. CDR3 coding DNA: TGTGCCAGCAGCCAAGGCGGGACTAGCGCCGAGCAGTACTTC. Its translation is CASSQGGTSAEQYF.

The J gene is TRBJ1-2, the V gene TRBV27, with TRBD1 as a possible D gene (5 bases). The length of the CDR3 is 15 residues. In germline, CDR1 is MNHEY, CDR2 SMNVEV (reference sequence). The germline V and J ends were trimmed by 3 bases and 4 bases, with 15 bases remaining between them. The CDR3 region has the DNA TGTGCCAGCAGTTTCGCTCGGGGGGAGGTCTATGGCTACACCTTC. This sequence encodes CASSFARGEVYGYTF.

The chain links TRBV5-1 to TRBJ2-3; 14 bases align to TRBD2. CDR1 is SGHRS and CDR2 is YFSETQ in the germline V gene. CDR3 length equals 18 residues. The trim removed 1 base at V and 4 bases at J, leaving 8 bases unmatched. CDR3 nucleotide sequence: TGCGCCAGCAGCTTGTTCTTCCCGGGACTAGCGGGGGCAGATACGCAGTATTTT. Protein: CASSLFFPGLAGADTQYF.

CDR3 sequence reads: CASSQNWRDSSYEQYF. As DNA, the CDR3 is TGTGCCAGCAGCCAGAATTGGCGGGACAGCTCCTACGAGCAGTACTTC. This sequence joins TRBV7-3 and TRBJ2-7; possibly TRBD1 for D (7 bases). This CDR3 has 16 residues. Trimming pared 5 bases from V and 0 bases from J, leaving 17 bases between. Germline values: CDR1 SGHTA, CDR2 FQGTGA.

The chain carries TRBV2 and TRBJ2-7; D is perhaps TRBD2 (6 bases). Trimming removed 4 bases at V and 7 bases at J, with 11 bases between. The CDR3 extends over 12 amino acids. Germline CDR1 and CDR2: SNHLY and FYNNEI. The CDR3 protein is CASSVLGREQYF. DNA of the CDR3: TGTGCCAGCAGTGTTTTAGGGAGGGAGCAGTACTTC.

A few counts support this clone. The chain combines TRBV25-1 with TRBJ2-7; TRBD1 might be the D (5 bases). Germline CDR1 reads MGHDK; CDR2 reads SYGVNS. The CDR3 is made up of 13 amino acids. V shed 5 bases and J shed 4 bases, with 12 bases lying between them. The CDR3 nucleotides read TGTGCCAGCAGTAGCAGGGTTGGGTACGAGCAGTACTTC. This gives the protein CASSSRVGYEQYF.

This rearrangement joins TRBV27 to TRBJ2-2, with D perhaps TRBD2 (6 bases). This CDR3 comprises 16 residues. Germline CDR1 reads MNHEY; CDR2 reads SMNVEV (reference sequence). The germline V and J ends were trimmed by 1 base and 4 bases, with 13 bases remaining between them. CDR3 amino acids: CASSLFLGGITGELFF. Written as DNA, the CDR3 is TGTGCCAGCAGTTTATTCCTCGGGGGAATCACCGGGGAGCTGTTTTTT.

This chain uses TRBV10-3 with TRBJ2-5; D gene unclear. Germline V lookup: CDR1 ENHRY, CDR2 SYGVKD. The CDR3 sequence is 11 residues long. With 4 bases removed from V and 6 bases from J, the gap between germline ends came to 6 bases. The CDR3 DNA follows: TGTGCCATCAGTGTCGGTCAGACCCAGTACTTC. Its translation is CAISVGQTQYF.

This clone has just a few counts. The gene calls are TRBV5-6 and TRBJ1-1; D perhaps matches TRBD1 (6 bases). Trimming cost V 4 bases and J 4 bases, with 14 bases left between them. The germline V gene encodes CDR1 SGHDT and CDR2 YYEEEE. CDR3 length equals 14 residues. CDR3 bases: TGTGCCAGCAGCCTACCACAGGGCGTCACTGAAGCTTTCTTT. Encoded protein: CASSLPQGVTEAFF.

The V and J genes are TRBV4-1 and TRBJ2-7; tentative D call: TRBD2 (7 bases). Germline V lookup: CDR1 MGHRA, CDR2 YSYEKL. V lost 4 bases and J lost 0, with 13 bases in between. The CDR3 extends over 15 amino acids. CDR3 bases: TGCGCCAGCAGCCGATCGGGGGGCGTCTCCTACGAGCAGTACTTC. It translates to CASSRSGGVSYEQYF.

The DNA for the CDR3 is TGTGCCATCAGTGGCAGGGATCAGCCCCAGCATTTT. This sequence encodes CAISGRDQPQHF. The rearrangement links TRBV10-3 to TRBJ1-5; D might be TRBD1 (5 bases). The CDR3 consists of 12 residues. Per germline, CDR1 ENHRY and CDR2 SYGVKD. Trimming shortened V by 4 bases and J by 5 bases, and 6 bases separated the two germline ends.

As concerns this clone: The junction departs from germline at one end; a sequencing error may be responsible. The rearrangement uses TRBV4-1 and TRBJ2-5; D gene ambiguous. The CDR3 covers 12 residues. CDR1 and CDR2 (germline): MGHRA, YSYEKL. CDR3 region: CAGSHVSETQYF. The CDR3 coding sequence is TGCGCCGGCAGCCATGTCTCAGAGACCCAGTACTTC.

This sequence joins TRBV19 and TRBJ1-2; D might be TRBD1 (6 bases). There are 15 residues in the CDR3. Trimming took off 5 bases at V and 4 bases at J, with 17 bases between the two ends. Germline V gene lookup returns CDR1 LNHDA and CDR2 SQIVND (reference sequence). The CDR3 nucleotides are TGTGCCAGTAGTCGGGGCGTACAGGGAGCCTATGGCTACACCTTC. It is translated as CASSRGVQGAYGYTF.

The chain carries TRBV30 and TRBJ2-7; TRBD1 agrees at 8 bases. Germline V gene sequence: CDR1 GTSNPN, CDR2 SVGIG (reference sequence). The J segment lost 5 bases and the V segment lost 7 bases, leaving 10 bases of the junction unmatched. The CDR3 spans 13 residues. The CDR3 DNA reads as TGTGCCTCTTCGGACAGGGTTGCCCACGAGCAGTACTTC. Protein sequence: CASSDRVAHEQYF.

V is TRBV7-8 and J is TRBJ2-1; TRBD2 matches 11 bases. Germline trimming cut 4 bases from V and 4 bases from J; bases unmatched to any gene: 6. The CDR3 is 16 residues long. Germline CDR1 reads SGHVS; CDR2 reads FQNEAQ. This CDR3 is CASSSYGTSGYNEQFF. CDR3 coding DNA: TGTGCCAGCAGCTCTTACGGGACTAGCGGTTACAATGAGCAGTTCTTC. The full variable domain, in which reference TRBV7-8 and TRBJ2-1 provide the parts outside the CDR3, is GAGVSQSPRYKVAKRGQDVALRCDPISGHVSLFWYQQALGQGPEFLTYFQNEAQLDKSGLPSDRFFAERPEGSVSTLKIQRTQQEDSAVYLCASSSYGTSGYNEQFFGPGTRLTVL.

This sequence joins TRBV11-3 and TRBJ2-7; tentatively, D is TRBD2 (5 bases). Germline V gives CDR1 SGHNT, CDR2 YENEEA. Between the trimmed V and J ends, which lost 3 bases and 3 bases, there was a span of 9 bases. The CDR3 totals 13 residues. The CDR3 coding sequence is TGTGCCAGCAGCTTTCGAGGGAACTACGAGCAGTACTTC. Translating gives CASSFRGNYEQYF.

The chain employs TRBV5-5 and TRBJ2-7; 8 bases align to TRBD1. The germline V gene has CDR1 SGHKS and CDR2 YYEKEE (reference sequence). V lost 4 bases to trimming and J lost 3 bases; unmatched junction nucleotides: 3. This CDR3 comprises 13 residues. CDR3 nucleotides: TGTGCCAGCAGCCATACAGGGGGCTACGAGCAGTACTTC. It encodes CASSHTGGYEQYF.

This clone was counted a single time. The chain employs TRBV7-3 and TRBJ2-5; D perhaps matches TRBD2 (5 bases). The CDR3 runs to 13 residues. Germline CDR1 reads SGHTA; CDR2 reads FQGTGA. V shed 6 bases and J shed 4 bases, with 12 bases lying between them. CDR3 in DNA: TGTGCCAGCAGTCTACTAGGTTCAGAGACCCAGTACTTC. Amino acids: CASSLLGSETQYF.

CDR3 residues: CASSLGAADGYTF. CDR3 coding DNA: TGTGCCAGCAGCTTAGGCGCGGCGGATGGCTACACCTTC. The chain joins TRBV11-1 to TRBJ1-2; no firm D call. The CDR3 extends over 13 amino acids. Germline V lookup: CDR1 SGHAT, CDR2 FQDESV (reference sequence). With 1 base removed from V and 6 bases from J, the gap between germline ends came to 9 bases.

With respect to this clone: One end of the junction varies from germline; a read error may be responsible. J is TRBJ2-5 and V is TRBV7-9, with a tentative D call TRBD2 (5 bases). Germline V CDR1 and CDR2: SEHNR, FQNEAQ (reference sequence). CDR3 size: 12 residues. Here the CDR3 reads CSSSMEVETQYF. In DNA form, the CDR3 reads TGTTCCAGCAGTATGGAGGTGGAGACCCAGTACTTC.

The chain couples TRBV19 to TRBJ1-5; no reliable D call. The CDR3 runs 15 residues. Germline V lookup: CDR1 LNHDA, CDR2 SQIVND (reference sequence). V lost 3 bases to trimming and J lost 7 bases, with 16 bases between them. CDR3 coding DNA: TGTGCCAGTAGTATTGGGCAGTCCAGGTGGCAGCCCCAGCATTTT. Translation gives CASSIGQSRWQPQHF.